This TCR beta chain was found in a study of CD8+CD57+ T cells in acquired aplastic anemia. Germline V lookup: CDR1 SQVTM, CDR2 ANQGSEA. V dropped 4 bases and J dropped 0 bases, with 13 bases sitting between them. There are 14 residues in the CDR3. According to the study, genomic DNA was the template for TCR beta VDJ and CDR3 profiling. TCRdb reanalysed the reads using MiXCR and keeps one entry per CDR3 protein. This table has 150,000 to 200,000 distinct CDR3 sequences, roughly 43% appearing once. Patients who underwent sequencing had shown CD8+CD57+ cell expansion by flow cytometry. Everyone among the patients had severe acquired aplastic anemia.

The chain uses TRBV29-1 and TRBJ2-7; D call uncertain. The sequence derives from a human donor with aplastic anemia. Material for sequencing was sorted CD4+, CD8+, or CD8+CD57+ T cells (not recorded which) from PBMCs. Written as DNA, the CDR3 is TGCAGCGTTGTTAAGGGCACGAGCTCCTACGAGCAGTACTTC. It is translated as CSVVKGTSSYEQYF.